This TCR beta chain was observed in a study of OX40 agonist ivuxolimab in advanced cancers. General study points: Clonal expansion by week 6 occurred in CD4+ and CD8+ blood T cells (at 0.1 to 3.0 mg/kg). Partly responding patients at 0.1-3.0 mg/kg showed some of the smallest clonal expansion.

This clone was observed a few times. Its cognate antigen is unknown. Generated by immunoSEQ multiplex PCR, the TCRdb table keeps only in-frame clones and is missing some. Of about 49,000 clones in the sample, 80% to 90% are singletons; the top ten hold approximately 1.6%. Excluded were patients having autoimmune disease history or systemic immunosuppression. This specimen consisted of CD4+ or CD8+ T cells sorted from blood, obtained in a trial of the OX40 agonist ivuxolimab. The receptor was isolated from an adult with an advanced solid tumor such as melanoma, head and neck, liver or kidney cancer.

The CDR3 DNA follows: TGTGCCAGCAGCTTAGGACCGCGAGGTCAGCCCCAGCATTTT. This codes for CASSLGPRGQPQHF. V gene TRBV7-6 combines with J gene TRBJ1-5; D is unclear. Per germline, CDR1 SGHVS and CDR2 FNYEAQ. Trimming left V 1 base short and J 6 bases short, with 10 bases between. The CDR3 runs to 14 residues.